The clone carrying this TCR beta chain was picked up a small number of times. The authors ran a second PCR of roughly 6 to 12 cycles using a sample-barcoded 5' primer and a J-beta primer mix. MiXCR was run by TCRdb on the 5' RACE reads, yielding one entry per CDR3 protein. This sample has around 1.1 million distinct CDR3 sequences, with 35% to 40% found just once. These data originate in a study of blood T cells in healthy people across ages. Per the germline V gene, CDR1 is MGHRA and CDR2 is YSYEKL. This CDR3 comprises 13 residues. V dropped 1 base and J dropped 2 bases, with 5 bases sitting between them.

The chain is built from TRBV4-1 and TRBJ2-5; no reliable D call. This TCR was sampled from a young man in good health. Sequencing was carried out using blood. The CDR3 here is CASSQVIQETQYF. The CDR3 DNA reads as TGCGCCAGCAGCCAAGTAATTCAAGAGACCCAGTACTTC.